This T cell receptor (beta chain) came from a study of blood T cell repertoires in COVID-19. Study details: COVID-19 samples from acute and convalescent phases originated in the United States, Italy and Spain. PBMCs, B-cell-depleted T cells, or T cells provided the cDNA or gDNA that made up the material.

From germline, CDR1 is LGHNA and CDR2 YSLEER. The length of the CDR3 is 15 residues. Trimming at V came to 4 bases and at J to 1 base, leaving 6 bases not matched to a gene. Per the authors' pipeline: How many nucleated cells were present was estimated from reference gene primer amplification. Generated by immunoSEQ multiplex PCR, the TCRdb table keeps only in-frame clones and is missing some. Clone size and V and J calls were adopted from that table, with D and trimming inferred from the DNA. Of over 100,000 clones listed, approximately 84% are singletons. The sample comprised peripheral blood. This TCR was recovered from a man aged 40-49 years with acute or convalescent COVID-19. The V and J genes are TRBV4-3 and TRBJ2-7; 8 bases fit TRBD1. The DNA for the CDR3 is TGCGCCAGCAGCCTCTCCGGGACAGGTTCCTACGAGCAGTACTTC. This translates into CASSLSGTGSYEQYF.